Listed here are 29 T cell receptor beta chains from one sample, sequenced in a study of T cells in localized non-small cell lung cancer. The repertoire was sequenced with immunoSEQ multiplex PCR; TCRdb's copy has only in-frame clones and lacks some. The sample contains approximately 26,000 clones, less than 95% of which appear only once. The starting material was peripheral blood, obtained before any cancer treatment. The receptors shown here come from a female donor older than 55 with stage II squamous cell lung carcinoma.

This rearrangement joins TRBV5-1 to TRBJ2-7; the match to TRBD1 covers 7 bases. Germline CDR1 is SGHRS and CDR2 is YFSETQ. With V trimmed by 4 bases and J by 0 bases, 4 bases remained unmatched. The CDR3 is made up of 14 amino acids. The CDR3 sequence: CASSPTGSSYEQYF. The CDR3 bases are TGCGCCAGCAGCCCGACAGGGAGCTCCTACGAGCAGTACTTC.

The V call is TRBV5-1, the J call TRBJ2-7, with unresolved D. Trimming left V 0 bases short and J 2 bases short, with 6 bases between. This CDR3 contains 13 residues. Germline V CDR1 and CDR2: SGHRS, YFSETQ. The CDR3 bases are TGCGCCAGCAGCTTGGGGCCGACCTACGAGCAGTACTTC. Translation gives CASSLGPTYEQYF.

The J gene is TRBJ2-1, the V gene TRBV7-3; weak D call: TRBD1 (6 bases). V was trimmed by 5 bases and J by 9 bases, leaving 11 bases between them. Germline CDR1 reads SGHTA; CDR2 reads FQGTGA. This CDR3 is built from 12 residues. The CDR3 sequence: CASSQGSGEQFF. The CDR3 region has the DNA TGTGCCAGCAGCCAGGGGTCCGGTGAGCAGTTCTTC.

The chain combines TRBV5-4 with TRBJ2-2, with 7 positions matching TRBD2. With 7 bases clipped from V and 0 bases from J, the junction kept 6 bases outside the gene matches. The CDR3 has 15 amino acids. The V gene's germline CDR1 is SGHNT and CDR2 YYREEE (reference sequence). CDR3: CASRLGGANTGELFF. Written as DNA, the CDR3 is TGTGCCAGCCGTCTGGGAGGGGCGAACACCGGGGAGCTGTTTTTT.

CDR3 amino acids: CASSRDLGQGLFTEAFF. Here the CDR3 DNA reads TGCGCCAGCAGCCGGGACTTGGGACAGGGTTTATTCACTGAAGCTTTCTTT. The genes are TRBV4-3 and TRBJ1-1; the match to TRBD1 covers 9 bases. J lost 4 bases, V lost 4 bases, and 13 bases had no gene match. The CDR3 is 17 residues long. Germline V CDR1 and CDR2: LGHNA, YSLEER.

This clone was counted a few times. V gene TRBV27 combines with J gene TRBJ2-5, with 11 positions matching TRBD1. CDR3 length equals 14 residues. CDR1 is MNHEY, CDR2 SMNVEV, per germline (reference sequence). V was pared by 4 bases and J by 5 bases, with 3 bases of the junction left unmatched. CDR3 protein: CASSSGTGGETQYF. DNA for the CDR3: TGTGCCAGCAGTTCCGGGACAGGGGGGGAGACCCAGTACTTC.

This clone was observed a single time. The chain links TRBV29-1 to TRBJ1-2; TRBD1 is a possible D gene (5 bases). With 6 bases removed from V and 0 bases from J, the gap between germline ends came to 20 bases. Per the germline V gene, CDR1 is SQVTM and CDR2 is ANQGSEA. The CDR3 is 16 amino acids. The DNA for the CDR3 is TGCAGCGTGAGCCGGGACGCCTATGGGACTAACTATGGCTACACCTTC. This sequence encodes CSVSRDAYGTNYGYTF.

The gene calls are TRBV7-8 and TRBJ2-1; D is possibly TRBD1 or TRBD2 (5 bases each). The V end was cut by 5 bases, the J end by 8 bases, with 13 bases between. The germline gives CDR1 SGHVS, CDR2 FQNEAQ. CDR3 length equals 13 residues. The CDR3 DNA sequence: TGTGCCAGCAGCCCTGGGACCCGAGATGAGCAGTTCTTC. Residues: CASSPGTRDEQFF. Full variable domain (rest looked up from reference TRBV7-8 and TRBJ2-1): GAGVSQSPRYKVAKRGQDVALRCDPISGHVSLFWYQQALGQGPEFLTYFQNEAQLDKSGLPSDRFFAERPEGSVSTLKIQRTQQEDSAVYLCASSPGTRDEQFFGPGTRLTVL.

V is TRBV5-1 and J is TRBJ2-5, with TRBD2 identical over 11 bases. V lost 4 bases to trimming and J lost 2 bases; unmatched junction nucleotides: 4. Germline values: CDR1 SGHRS, CDR2 YFSETQ. CDR3 length: 15 residues. This CDR3 is CASSPGLAVQETQYF. In DNA, the CDR3 is TGCGCCAGCAGCCCGGGACTAGCGGTACAAGAGACCCAGTACTTC.

The rearrangement links TRBV25-1 to TRBJ1-1, with D possibly matching TRBD1 (6 bases). Trimming cost V 4 bases and J 4 bases, with 13 bases left between them. The CDR3 covers 14 residues. The germline gives CDR1 MGHDK, CDR2 SYGVNS. The CDR3 DNA reads as TGTGCCAGCAGTGGGACAGTATCCGGCACTGAAGCTTTCTTT. Encoded protein: CASSGTVSGTEAFF.

This chain joins TRBV10-3 and TRBJ1-2, with TRBD1 identical over 7 bases. In germline, CDR1 is ENHRY, CDR2 SYGVKD. The J segment lost 4 bases and the V segment lost 5 bases, leaving 4 bases of the junction unmatched. The CDR3 is 13 amino acids. The CDR3 here is CAISPGGSYGYTF. CDR3 DNA: TGTGCCATCAGTCCAGGGGGAAGCTATGGCTACACCTTC.

The chain couples TRBV7-6 to TRBJ1-4, with a tentative D call TRBD1 (5 bases). Per germline, CDR1 SGHVS and CDR2 FNYEAQ. Trimming stripped 5 bases from V and 8 bases from J, with 21 bases between. The CDR3 totals 16 residues. The CDR3 loop is CASSVEPGQRGEKLFF. The CDR3 nucleotides are TGTGCCAGCAGCGTAGAACCGGGCCAGAGGGGAGAAAAACTGTTTTTT.

The chain couples TRBV7-8 to TRBJ2-6; 13 bases are a match to TRBD2. CDR3 size: 18 residues. From germline, CDR1 is SGHVS and CDR2 FQNEAQ. Trimming at V came to 5 bases and at J to 0 bases, leaving 4 bases not matched to a gene. The CDR3 DNA reads as TGTGCCAGCAGCCCCCGGACTAGCGGGAGCTCTGGGGCCAACGTCCTGACTTTC. It translates to CASSPRTSGSSGANVLTF.

The rearrangement uses TRBV28 and TRBJ2-7, with D possibly TRBD1 on 5 matching bases. The V end was cut by 8 bases, the J end by 5 bases, with 13 bases between. Germline V gene lookup returns CDR1 MDHEN and CDR2 SYDVKM. The CDR3 is 12 amino acids. In DNA form, the CDR3 reads TGTGCCAGCTGTGGTAGGACACACGAGCAGTACTTC. It yields the protein CASCGRTHEQYF.

The chain is built from TRBV6-5 and TRBJ1-2; TRBD1 matches 7 bases. Germline V lookup: CDR1 MNHEY, CDR2 SVGAGI. The V segment lost 2 bases and the J segment 0 bases; nucleotides outside the gene matches: 6. The CDR3 spans 16 residues. This CDR3 is CASSYRKDRPNYGYTF. The DNA of the CDR3 is TGTGCCAGCAGTTACCGTAAGGACAGGCCTAACTATGGCTACACCTTC.

The chain joins TRBV19 to TRBJ1-4; 7 nucleotides line up with TRBD1. The CDR3 is 16 residues long. CDR1 is LNHDA and CDR2 is SQIVND in the germline V gene (reference sequence). V was pared by 6 bases and J by 7 bases, with 14 bases of the junction left unmatched. CDR3 nucleotides: TGTGCCAGTAGCGCGACCCGGAGGGGGCAAGGTGAAAAACTGTTTTTT. Protein product: CASSATRRGQGEKLFF.

The chain uses TRBV6-1 and TRBJ2-3; 13 nucleotides agree with TRBD2. This CDR3 is 18 amino acids long. Unmatched junction bases numbered 7, after V lost 2 bases and J lost 2 bases. Germline V gene data show CDR1 as MNHNS and CDR2 as SASEGT. This CDR3 reads CASSERSGLAGVTDTQYF. As DNA, the CDR3 is TGTGCCAGCAGTGAAAGGTCCGGACTAGCGGGAGTCACAGATACGCAGTATTTT.

The chain couples TRBV5-4 to TRBJ2-3; 13 bases match TRBD2. The CDR3 contains 16 residues. After removal of 3 bases from V and 5 bases from J, the junction contained 6 bases not matched to a gene. Germline V gives CDR1 SGHNT, CDR2 YYREEE (reference sequence). DNA for the CDR3: TGTGCCAGCAGCTATCGACTAGCGGGAGGACAAGATACGCAGTATTTT. Its protein product is CASSYRLAGGQDTQYF.

The chain has TRBV10-3 and TRBJ2-3, with D uncertain. Germline CDR1 reads ENHRY; CDR2 reads SYGVKD. Trimming removed 2 bases at V and 1 base at J, with 4 bases between. The CDR3 sequence is 13 residues long. The DNA for the CDR3 is TGTGCCATCAGTGAGCCTCGCACAGATACGCAGTATTTT. This encodes CAISEPRTDTQYF.

This sequence joins TRBV5-1 and TRBJ2-2, with D possibly being TRBD2 (6 bases). The V and J ends lost 3 bases and 5 bases respectively, with 20 bases between them. The CDR3 sequence is 17 residues long. Looked up from germline, CDR1 is SGHRS and CDR2 is YFSETQ. The CDR3 region has the DNA TGCGCCAGCAGCTGGGGTTCTTCTCCCGGGGGAACCGGGGAGCTGTTTTTT. Protein: CASSWGSSPGGTGELFF.

The V and J genes are TRBV9 and TRBJ2-5; perhaps TRBD2 as D (6 bases). The length of the CDR3 is 19 residues. Deletions cut 0 bases from V and 0 bases from J, with 21 bases between. The V gene's germline CDR1 is SGDLS and CDR2 YYNGEE. CDR3 in amino acids: CASSVGTGWRGSYQETQYF. CDR3 DNA: TGTGCCAGCAGCGTAGGAACGGGTTGGCGGGGCAGTTACCAAGAGACCCAGTACTTC.

This chain links TRBV7-2 with TRBJ2-5, with no clear D. V lost 0 bases and J 0 bases, leaving 5 bases between the germline ends. Germline CDR1 is SGHTA and CDR2 is FQGNSA. The CDR3 is 14 residues long. DNA of the CDR3: TGTGCCAGCAGCTTAGCCGAGTACCAAGAGACCCAGTACTTC. Its translation is CASSLAEYQETQYF.

This rearrangement joins TRBV7-2 to TRBJ2-7, with 7 nucleotides matching TRBD1. Trimming at V came to 5 bases and at J to 4 bases, leaving 8 bases not matched to a gene. From germline, CDR1 is SGHTA and CDR2 FQGNSA. CDR3 length: 14 amino acids. The CDR3 region has the DNA TGTGCCAGCAGCCCACAGACAGGGCTTTACGAGCAGTACTTC. Residues: CASSPQTGLYEQYF.

J is TRBJ1-2 and V is TRBV28, with D tentatively TRBD1 (6 bases). Germline V gene lookup returns CDR1 MDHEN and CDR2 SYDVKM. Trimming removed 5 bases from V and 7 bases from J, with 14 bases in between. This CDR3 comprises 13 residues. CDR3 loop: CASSMTGGRGYTF. DNA for the CDR3: TGTGCCAGCAGTATGACAGGTGGTCGTGGCTACACCTTC.

The chain carries TRBV7-9 and TRBJ1-2; 7 bases agree with TRBD1. With 1 base clipped from V and 8 bases from J, the junction kept 1 base outside the gene matches. The V gene's germline CDR1 is SEHNR and CDR2 FQNEAQ (reference sequence). The CDR3 runs 12 residues. The CDR3 sequence: CASSLVQGGYTF. As DNA, the CDR3 is TGTGCCAGCAGCTTAGTACAGGGGGGCTACACCTTC. The full variable domain, its missing parts supplied by reference TRBV7-9 and TRBJ1-2, is DTGVSQNPRHKITKRGQNVTFRCDPISEHNRLYWYRQTLGQGPEFLTYFQNEAQLEKSRLLSDRFSAERPKGSFSTLEIQRTEQGDSAMYLCASSLVQGGYTFGSGTRLTVV.

This sequence joins TRBV2 and TRBJ2-1; 9 bases agree with TRBD2. The trim removed 2 bases at V and 6 bases at J, leaving 8 bases unmatched. CDR1 SNHLY and CDR2 FYNNEI come from the germline V gene. CDR3 length: 16 residues. CDR3 loop: CASSEYRLAVSNEQFF. As DNA, the CDR3 is TGTGCCAGCAGTGAATACCGACTAGCGGTTTCCAATGAGCAGTTCTTC. Together with reference TRBV2 and TRBJ2-1, the CDR3 gives the full variable domain: EPEVTQTPSHQVTQMGQEVILRCVPISNHLYFYWYRQILGQKVEFLVSFYNNEISEKSEIFDDQFSVERPDGSNFTLKIRSTKLEDSAMYFCASSEYRLAVSNEQFFGPGTRLTVL.

The gene calls are TRBV7-2 and TRBJ2-7; D is undetermined. The V end was cut by 6 bases, the J end by 0 bases, with 12 bases between. Germline V CDR1 and CDR2: SGHTA, FQGNSA. This CDR3 comprises 14 residues. The CDR3 loop is CASSLVGSSYEQYF. In DNA form, the CDR3 reads TGTGCCAGCAGTCTAGTAGGGTCCTCCTACGAGCAGTACTTC.

The J gene is TRBJ1-2, the V gene TRBV5-6; 7 positions match TRBD1. Germline loops: CDR1 SGHDT, CDR2 YYEEEE. The CDR3 totals 15 residues. V trimming: 2 bases; J trimming: 2 bases; junction bases outside the gene matches: 6. The CDR3 loop is CASSLTGVANYGYTF. The CDR3 DNA reads as TGTGCCAGCAGCTTAACAGGGGTAGCAAACTATGGCTACACCTTC.

The chain links TRBV9 to TRBJ2-2, with TRBD2 matching over 7 bases. CDR3 size: 18 residues. CDR1 SGDLS and CDR2 YYNGEE come from the germline V gene. The ends lost 3 bases at V and 4 bases at J; junction bases unmatched: 15. As DNA, the CDR3 is TGTGCCAGCAGCGAGTCGGGGGGTTGGCGTGGGGCCACCGGGGAGCTGTTTTTT. It encodes CASSESGGWRGATGELFF.